This record looks at one T cell receptor (beta chain) sequence and its context. Its specificity is not known. These data belong to a study of OX40 agonist ivuxolimab in advanced cancers. Study at large: As their treatment, patients were administered ivuxolimab, an agonistic anti-OX40 (CD134) antibody. Recorded diagnoses for dose-escalation patients were hepatocellular carcinoma, melanoma, renal cell or head and neck cancer. Study results and limitations: Low normalized clonal expansion also occurred in some nonresponding patients.

Clones were read by immunoSEQ multiplex PCR, and TCRdb kept only the in-frame ones, dropping some. The repertoire holds under 95,000 clones, with over 90% as singletons. Germline assignment: CDR1 SNHLY and CDR2 FYNNEI. CDR3 length: 17 amino acids. Trimming pared 2 bases from V and 0 bases from J, leaving 16 bases between. Sequenced here: CD4+ or CD8+ T cells sorted from blood, sampled in a trial of the OX40 agonist ivuxolimab. This clonotype was obtained from an adult with an advanced solid tumor such as melanoma, head and neck, liver or kidney cancer. This chain links TRBV2 with TRBJ1-2; no firm D call. For the CDR3, the DNA is TGTGCCAGCAGTGAAAACCTTGGACTTGGAGCTAACTATGGCTACACCTTC. Translating it yields CASSENLGLGANYGYTF.